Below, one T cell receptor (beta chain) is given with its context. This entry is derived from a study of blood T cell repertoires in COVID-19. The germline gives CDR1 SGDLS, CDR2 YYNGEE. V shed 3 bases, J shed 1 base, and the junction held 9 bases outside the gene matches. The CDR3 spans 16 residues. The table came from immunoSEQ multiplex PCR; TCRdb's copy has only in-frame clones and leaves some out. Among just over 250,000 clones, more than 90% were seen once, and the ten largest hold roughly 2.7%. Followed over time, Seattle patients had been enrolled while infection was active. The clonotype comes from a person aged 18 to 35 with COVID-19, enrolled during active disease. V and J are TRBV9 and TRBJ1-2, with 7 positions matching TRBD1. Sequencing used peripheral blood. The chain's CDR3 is CASSGQQGSLNYGYTF. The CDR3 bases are TGTGCCAGCAGCGGTCAACAGGGGTCCCTTAACTATGGCTACACCTTC.